These 18 T cell receptor beta chains originate from one sample sequenced in a study of blood T cell repertoires in COVID-19. Libraries were prepared by immunoSEQ multiplex PCR; TCRdb keeps only in-frame clonotypes and omits some of them. The data contain some 30,000 clones, around 87% of them singletons. Source material: peripheral blood. The receptors derive from a man between 60 and 75 years old with active COVID-19.

The chain is built from TRBV27 and TRBJ2-1; 11 bases line up with TRBD2. This CDR3 comprises 15 residues. Per germline, CDR1 MNHEY and CDR2 SMNVEV (reference sequence). J gave up 10 bases and V 2 bases, and 7 bases lay outside the gene matches. CDR3 amino acids: CASSLSSGGGREQFF. The DNA of the CDR3 is TGTGCCAGCAGTTTAAGTAGCGGGGGGGGCCGGGAGCAGTTCTTC.

This chain connects TRBV5-5 to TRBJ2-7; tentatively, D is TRBD2 (5 bases). V was shortened by 4 bases and J by 4 bases, with 9 bases between the two germline ends. This CDR3 region has 12 residues. Per the germline V gene, CDR1 is SGHKS and CDR2 is YYEKEE (reference sequence). The CDR3 loop is CASSASIYEQYF. CDR3 coding DNA: TGTGCCAGCAGCGCTAGCATTTACGAGCAGTACTTC.

CDR3: CASSVRPDREEGEKLFF. The CDR3 DNA sequence: TGTGCCAGCAGCGTAAGGCCCGATAGGGAGGAAGGGGAAAAACTGTTTTTT. This sequence joins TRBV9 and TRBJ1-4; D not resolved. The germline gives CDR1 SGDLS, CDR2 YYNGEE. CDR3 length: 17 amino acids. The V end was cut by 1 base, the J end by 8 bases, with 21 bases between. Combining the CDR3 with reference TRBV9 and TRBJ1-4 gives the whole variable domain DSGVTQTPKHLITATGQRVTLRCSPRSGDLSVYWYQQSLDQGLQFLIQYYNGEERAKGNILERFSAQQFPDLHSELNLSSLELGDSALYFCASSVRPDREEGEKLFFGSGTQLSVL.

The chain couples TRBV10-3 to TRBJ2-1, with 7 bases matching TRBD1. The trim removed 6 bases at V and 2 bases at J, leaving 4 bases unmatched. Germline CDR1 ENHRY, CDR2 SYGVKD. The CDR3 sequence is 14 residues long. CDR3 in DNA: TGTGCCATCAGGGGGACAGAGACCTACAATGAGCAGTTCTTC. As protein: CAIRGTETYNEQFF.

The V and J genes are TRBV6-1 and TRBJ1-5; D perhaps matches TRBD1 (5 bases). V lost 2 bases and J lost 2, with 10 bases in between. CDR3 size: 15 residues. Germline assignment: CDR1 MNHNS and CDR2 SASEGT. CDR3 sequence: CASSEYGGGNQPQHF. CDR3 bases: TGTGCCAGCAGTGAATACGGGGGTGGCAATCAGCCCCAGCATTTT.

The chain couples TRBV5-6 to TRBJ2-2, with D maybe TRBD1 (6 bases). The length of the CDR3 is 15 residues. Germline V gene lookup returns CDR1 SGHDT and CDR2 YYEEEE. V shed 1 base and J shed 6 bases, with 13 bases lying between them. CDR3 loop: CASSLPTGRSGELFF. CDR3 nucleotide sequence: TGTGCCAGCAGCTTGCCGACAGGAAGGTCCGGGGAGCTGTTTTTT.

This chain joins TRBV27 and TRBJ2-7; 10 bases line up with TRBD1. The V gene end was trimmed by 1 base and the J gene end by 1 base; junction bases not matched to a gene: 16. The CDR3 consists of 20 residues. The germline V gene encodes CDR1 MNHEY and CDR2 SMNVEV (reference sequence). This chain's CDR3 is CASSLCPRDRGPRGSYEQYF. The DNA of the CDR3 is TGTGCCAGCAGTTTATGTCCCCGGGACAGGGGCCCTCGCGGTTCCTACGAGCAGTACTTC.

On this clone itself: The conserved closing phenylalanine or tryptophan is absent in this CDR3, likely reflecting a read error. The chain joins TRBV5-6 to TRBJ2-7; D possibly corresponds to TRBD1 (6 bases). This CDR3 region has 17 residues. Trimming left V 2 bases short and J 1 base short, with 19 bases between. CDR1 SGHDT and CDR2 YYEEEE come from the germline V gene. CDR3 bases: TGTGCCAGCAGCTTTAGGTTGATGGGGGCGACTTCCTACGAGCAGTACCTC. Protein sequence: CASSFRLMGATSYEQYL.

The rearrangement joins TRBV9 to TRBJ2-7; 8 nucleotides line up with TRBD1. CDR3 length: 14 amino acids. Per germline, CDR1 SGDLS and CDR2 YYNGEE. V was clipped by 4 bases and J by 5 bases; unmatched bases: 8. The CDR3 spells CASSPSTGAHEQYF. CDR3 coding DNA: TGTGCCAGCAGCCCCTCGACAGGGGCCCACGAGCAGTACTTC.

On this clone: Germline and junction disagree at one end, which may indicate a read error. The chain combines TRBV10-1 with TRBJ2-7; 8 bases line up with TRBD1. The CDR3 totals 15 residues. Germline values: CDR1 WNHNN, CDR2 SYGVQD (reference sequence). The CDR3 spells CASSEETGASHEQYF. Written as DNA, the CDR3 is TGCGCCAGCAGTGAAGAGACAGGGGCCTCCCACGAGCAGTACTTC.

V is TRBV9 and J is TRBJ1-6; D is undetermined. The CDR3 covers 13 residues. Trimming stripped 4 bases from V and 10 bases from J, with 12 bases between. Germline loops: CDR1 SGDLS, CDR2 YYNGEE. The CDR3 loop reads CASSTRPGSPLHF. The CDR3 nucleotides read TGTGCCAGCAGCACCCGACCGGGATCACCCCTCCACTTT.

The chain employs TRBV6-1 and TRBJ1-2; a possible D gene is TRBD1 (6 bases). V was cut by 3 bases and J by 5 bases, with 16 bases left in between. Looked up from germline, CDR1 is MNHNS and CDR2 is SASEGT. The CDR3 covers 15 residues. CDR3 sequence: CASSDLSTGTYGYTF. The CDR3 region has the DNA TGTGCCAGCAGTGACCTATCGACAGGTACTTATGGCTACACCTTC.

The sample holds one count of this clone. The V and J genes are TRBV5-1 and TRBJ1-1, with TRBD1 matching 8 bases. The CDR3 loop spans 13 amino acids. The V and J ends lost 3 bases and 7 bases, in that order; junction bases with no gene match: 5. CDR1 is SGHRS and CDR2 is YFSETQ in the germline V gene. In nucleotides, the CDR3 is TGCGCCAGCAGCTATCAGGGGGCCAGTGAAGCTTTCTTT. Translated: CASSYQGASEAFF.

The V and J genes are TRBV7-9 and TRBJ2-5; D is unresolved. Per the germline V gene, CDR1 is SEHNR and CDR2 is FQNEAQ (reference sequence). There are 15 residues in the CDR3. V was shortened by 1 base and J by 9 bases, with 18 bases between the two germline ends. CDR3: CASSLVSPPSAAQYF. CDR3 DNA sequence: TGTGCCAGCAGCTTAGTTTCGCCGCCTTCTGCGGCCCAGTACTTC.

The J gene is TRBJ1-2, the V gene TRBV6-5, with D possibly matching TRBD1 (6 bases). V lost 6 bases and J 2 bases, leaving 7 bases between the germline ends. CDR3 length: 12 amino acids. Germline CDR1 MNHEY, CDR2 SVGAGI. The CDR3 DNA follows: TGTGCCAGCAGGGACAGAAACTATGGCTACACCTTC. Its translation: CASRDRNYGYTF.

This rearrangement joins TRBV10-3 to TRBJ2-7, with a tentative D call TRBD2 (6 bases). CDR3 size: 11 residues. CDR1 and CDR2 (germline): ENHRY, SYGVKD. Trimming removed 11 bases from V and 1 base from J, with 9 bases in between. The CDR3 DNA follows: TGTGCCGCCCGGGGGTCCTACGAGCAGTACTTC. Translated, it gives CAARGSYEQYF.

The chain combines TRBV28 with TRBJ1-1; TRBD1 might be the D (6 bases). This CDR3 has 14 amino acids. V gave up 3 bases and J gave up 11 bases, with 19 bases separating them. Germline lookup yields CDR1 MDHEN and CDR2 SYDVKM. CDR3 region: CASSLWPQQGGAFF. The CDR3 DNA is TGTGCCAGCAGTTTGTGGCCACAACAGGGTGGGGCTTTCTTT.

The genes are TRBV18 and TRBJ1-2, with 8 bases aligning to TRBD1. V dropped 4 bases and J dropped 7; count of bases not matched to a gene: 5. The length of the CDR3 is 13 residues. Germline lookup yields CDR1 KGHSH and CDR2 LQKENI. The CDR3 sequence is CASSLDRVSGYTF. The CDR3 DNA is TGTGCCAGCTCACTGGACAGGGTGAGTGGCTACACCTTC.